This T cell receptor beta chain was captured in a study of OX40 agonist ivuxolimab in advanced cancers. Study-wide background: Ivuxolimab, an antibody acting as an agonist of OX40 (CD134), was used to treat patients. Age averaged roughly 60 years (range roughly 23 to 79), and less than 85% were male. People in dose escalation had one of these cancers: hepatocellular carcinoma, melanoma, renal cell or head and neck cancer. Study results and limitations: At doses 0.1 to 3.0 mg/kg, CD4+ and CD8+ clones expanded.

The V gene's germline CDR1 is SGHDT and CDR2 YYEEEE. The length of the CDR3 is 16 residues. TCRdb keeps only in-frame clones here, not all; method: immunoSEQ multiplex PCR. The sample has about 50,000 clones; 70% to 85% are singletons. Worth noting for this clone: Its target is not known.

The source of this sequence is an adult with an advanced solid tumor such as melanoma, head and neck, liver or kidney cancer. V usage is TRBV5-6 and J usage is TRBJ2-4; the D is unclear. Sequencing used CD4+ or CD8+ T cells sorted from blood, obtained in a trial of the OX40 agonist ivuxolimab. The CDR3 bases are TGTGCAACCAGCTTGGGTCCGATTGTAGCCAAAAACATTCAGTACTTC. Translating gives CATSLGPIVAKNIQYF. Full variable domain (outside the CDR3, taken from reference TRBV5-6 and TRBJ2-4): DAGVTQSPTHLIKTRGQQVTLRCSPKSGHDTVSWYQQALGQGPQFIFQYYEEEERQRGNFPDRFSGHQFPNYSSELNVNALLLGDSALYLCATSLGPIVAKNIQYFGAGTRLSVL.